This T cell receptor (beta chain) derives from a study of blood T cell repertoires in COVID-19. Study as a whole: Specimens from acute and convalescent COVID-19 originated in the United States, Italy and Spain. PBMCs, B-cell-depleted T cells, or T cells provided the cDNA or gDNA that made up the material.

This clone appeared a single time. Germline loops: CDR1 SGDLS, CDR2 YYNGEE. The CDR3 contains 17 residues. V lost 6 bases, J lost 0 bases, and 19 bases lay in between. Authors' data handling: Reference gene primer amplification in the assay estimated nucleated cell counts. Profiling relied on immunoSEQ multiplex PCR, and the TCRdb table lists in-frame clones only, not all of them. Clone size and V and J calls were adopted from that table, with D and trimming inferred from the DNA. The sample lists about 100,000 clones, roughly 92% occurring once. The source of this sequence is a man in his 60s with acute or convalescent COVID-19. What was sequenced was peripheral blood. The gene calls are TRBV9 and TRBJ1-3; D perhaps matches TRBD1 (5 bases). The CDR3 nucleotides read TGTGCCAGCACCCAAGGAGGGGCATTATCCTCTGGAAACACCATATATTTT. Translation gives CASTQGGALSSGNTIYF.